The 10 T cell receptor beta chains in this list originate from one sample, sequenced in a study of T cell changes during pregnancy in multiple sclerosis. The repertoire was sequenced with immunoSEQ multiplex PCR; TCRdb's copy has only in-frame clones and lacks some. The sample consists of 77,000 or so clones, 93% of them appearing once. This sample comprised peripheral blood, obtained in the second trimester of pregnancy. These receptor sequences come from a female donor in good health, enrolled as a control in a pregnancy study.

The V call is TRBV7-6, the J call TRBJ2-7, with D possibly TRBD1 on 5 matching bases. Trimming shortened V by 5 bases and J by 0 bases, and 8 bases separated the two germline ends. The CDR3 runs 13 residues. In germline, CDR1 is SGHVS, CDR2 FNYEAQ. CDR3 amino acids: CASSPDSSYEQYF. The CDR3, as DNA: TGTGCCAGCAGCCCCGACAGCTCCTACGAGCAGTACTTC.

This clone has just one count. This sequence joins TRBV30 and TRBJ2-5, with D unclear. Per germline, CDR1 GTSNPN and CDR2 SVGIG (reference sequence). Trimming took 1 base from V and 0 from J, leaving 6 bases between them. The CDR3 loop spans 13 amino acids. CDR3 DNA sequence: TGTGCCTGGAGTGGGGCGTACCAAGAGACCCAGTACTTC. Translating gives CAWSGAYQETQYF.

The chain recombines TRBV7-3 with TRBJ1-5; no firm D call. V was cut by 4 bases and J by 3 bases, with 13 bases left in between. The length of the CDR3 is 15 residues. The germline CDR1 and CDR2 sequences are SGHTA and FQGTGA. The CDR3 nucleotides read TGTGCCAGCAGCTCCAAGGCAGGACTCAATCAGCCCCAGCATTTT. It yields the protein CASSSKAGLNQPQHF.

The J gene is TRBJ1-2, the V gene TRBV2, with TRBD1 matching 8 bases. The CDR3 loop spans 17 amino acids. The germline gives CDR1 SNHLY, CDR2 FYNNEI. V lost 3 bases to trimming and J lost 0 bases; unmatched junction nucleotides: 9. The CDR3 is CASSEWDRSETNYGYTF. The DNA for the CDR3 is TGTGCCAGCAGTGAGTGGGACAGGTCAGAAACTAACTATGGCTACACCTTC.

The chain uses TRBV10-3 and TRBJ1-2; D not certain. The CDR3 extends over 12 amino acids. CDR1 ENHRY and CDR2 SYGVKD come from the germline V gene. V lost 2 bases and J 8 bases, leaving 9 bases between the germline ends. Here the CDR3 DNA reads TGTGCCATCAGTGAGCAGGAAATAGGCTACACCTTC. It encodes CAISEQEIGYTF.

V is TRBV4-3 and J is TRBJ2-7, with 7 bases fitting TRBD2. With 0 bases clipped from V and 7 bases from J, the junction kept 9 bases outside the gene matches. CDR3 length equals 15 residues. Germline V lookup: CDR1 LGHNA, CDR2 YSLEER. DNA for the CDR3: TGCGCCAGCAGCCAAGATCAAGCGGGGATGAGGGAGCAGTACTTC. Translated, it gives CASSQDQAGMREQYF.

This clone was seen a single time. The CDR3 loop reads CASRNTGSGANVLTF. For the CDR3, the DNA is TGTGCCAGCAGAAATACAGGGTCTGGGGCCAACGTCCTGACTTTC. V and J are TRBV6-6 and TRBJ2-6, with a possible D match to TRBD1 (6 bases). Germline V CDR1 and CDR2: MNHNY, SVGAGI (reference sequence). Trimming left V 6 bases short and J 1 base short, with 10 bases between. The CDR3 totals 15 residues.

V and J are TRBV10-3 and TRBJ2-1; the match to TRBD1 covers 8 bases. CDR1 and CDR2 (germline): ENHRY, SYGVKD. V was clipped by 2 bases and J by 2 bases; unmatched bases: 5. The CDR3 runs 16 residues. This chain's CDR3 is CAISEMDRDAYNEQFF. CDR3 DNA sequence: TGTGCCATCAGTGAGATGGACAGGGATGCCTACAATGAGCAGTTCTTC.

V and J are TRBV9 and TRBJ2-1, with D perhaps TRBD1 (6 bases). The CDR3 is 15 amino acids. Per germline, CDR1 SGDLS and CDR2 YYNGEE. V was shortened by 4 bases and J by 2 bases, with 13 bases between the two germline ends. The CDR3 loop is CASSPGAGAYNEQFF. In nucleotides, the CDR3 is TGTGCCAGCAGCCCAGGGGCAGGGGCCTACAATGAGCAGTTCTTC.

The chain employs TRBV7-6 and TRBJ2-3; 8 bases map to TRBD2. Germline V gene sequence: CDR1 SGHVS, CDR2 FNYEAQ. The CDR3 is made up of 17 amino acids. J lost 4 bases, V lost 5 bases, and 14 bases had no gene match. CDR3 region: CASSAYRTGGPADTQYF. The CDR3 DNA sequence: TGTGCCAGCAGCGCGTACCGTACGGGGGGGCCGGCAGATACGCAGTATTTT.